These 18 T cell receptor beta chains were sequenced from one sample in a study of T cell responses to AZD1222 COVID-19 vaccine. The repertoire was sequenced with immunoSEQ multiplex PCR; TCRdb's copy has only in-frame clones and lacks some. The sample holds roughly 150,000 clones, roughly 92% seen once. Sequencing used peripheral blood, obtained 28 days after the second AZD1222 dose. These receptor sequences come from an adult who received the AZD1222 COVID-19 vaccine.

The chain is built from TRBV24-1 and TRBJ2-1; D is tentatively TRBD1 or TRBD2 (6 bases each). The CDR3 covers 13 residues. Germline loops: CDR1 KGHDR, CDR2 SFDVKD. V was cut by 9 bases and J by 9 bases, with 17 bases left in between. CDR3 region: CATAPQEGGEQFF. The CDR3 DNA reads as TGTGCCACCGCCCCCCAGGAGGGGGGTGAGCAGTTCTTC.

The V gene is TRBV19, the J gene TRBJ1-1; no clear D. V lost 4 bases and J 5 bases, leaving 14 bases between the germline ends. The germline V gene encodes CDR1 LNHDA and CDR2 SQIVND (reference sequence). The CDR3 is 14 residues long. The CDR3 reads CASSTAGRTTEAFF. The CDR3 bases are TGTGCCAGTAGTACCGCCGGGAGGACGACTGAAGCTTTCTTT.

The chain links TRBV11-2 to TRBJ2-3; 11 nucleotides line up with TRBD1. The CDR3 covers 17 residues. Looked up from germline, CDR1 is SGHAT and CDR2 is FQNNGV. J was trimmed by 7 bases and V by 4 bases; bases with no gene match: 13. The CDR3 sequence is CASSSIPRTGGTNTQYF. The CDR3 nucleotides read TGTGCCAGCAGCTCCATCCCCCGGACAGGGGGCACGAATACGCAGTATTTT.

The CDR3 region is CASSAGVNQPQHF. CDR3 DNA: TGTGCCAGCTCAGCGGGTGTCAATCAGCCCCAGCATTTT. The chain uses TRBV18 and TRBJ1-5, with D uncertain. Germline V gene lookup returns CDR1 KGHSH and CDR2 LQKENI. The ends were cut back, 5 bases at V and 3 bases at J, with 8 bases in the middle. The CDR3 spans 13 residues.

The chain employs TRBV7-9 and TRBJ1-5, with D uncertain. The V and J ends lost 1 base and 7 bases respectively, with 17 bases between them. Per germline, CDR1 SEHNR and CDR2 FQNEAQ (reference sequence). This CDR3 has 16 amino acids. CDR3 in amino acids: CASSLVVSGADQPQHF. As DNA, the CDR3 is TGTGCCAGCAGCTTAGTGGTCAGCGGAGCGGACCAGCCCCAGCATTTT.

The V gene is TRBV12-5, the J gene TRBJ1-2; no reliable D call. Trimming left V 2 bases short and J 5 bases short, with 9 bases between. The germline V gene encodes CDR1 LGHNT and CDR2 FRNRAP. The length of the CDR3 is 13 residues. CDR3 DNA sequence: TGTGCTAGTGGTTTGACCGAGAGGTATGGCTACACCTTC. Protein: CASGLTERYGYTF.

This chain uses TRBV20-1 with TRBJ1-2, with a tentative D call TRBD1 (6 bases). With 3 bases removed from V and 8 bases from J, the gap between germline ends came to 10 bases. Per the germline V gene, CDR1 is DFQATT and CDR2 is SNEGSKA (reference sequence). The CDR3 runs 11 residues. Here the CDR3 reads CSARTTGGYTF. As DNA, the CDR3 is TGCAGTGCTAGGACCACAGGGGGCTACACCTTC.

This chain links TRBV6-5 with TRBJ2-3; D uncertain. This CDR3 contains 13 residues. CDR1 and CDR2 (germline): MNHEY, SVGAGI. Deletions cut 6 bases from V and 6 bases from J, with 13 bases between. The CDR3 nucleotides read TGTGCCAGCAGACACCCCGGCGCGGATACGCAGTATTTT. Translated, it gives CASRHPGADTQYF.

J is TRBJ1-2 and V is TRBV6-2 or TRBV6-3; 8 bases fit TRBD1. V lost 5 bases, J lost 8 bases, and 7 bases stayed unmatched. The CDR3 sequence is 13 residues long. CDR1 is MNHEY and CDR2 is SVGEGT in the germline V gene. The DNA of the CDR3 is TGTGCCAGCAGTACTGCGGACAGGGTAGGCTACACCTTC. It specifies CASSTADRVGYTF.

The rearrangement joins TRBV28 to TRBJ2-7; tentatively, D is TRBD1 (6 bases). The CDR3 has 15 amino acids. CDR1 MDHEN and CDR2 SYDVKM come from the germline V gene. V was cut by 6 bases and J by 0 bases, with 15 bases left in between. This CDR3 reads CASRRTGTISYEQYF. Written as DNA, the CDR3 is TGTGCCAGCAGGCGAACCGGGACAATCTCCTACGAGCAGTACTTC.

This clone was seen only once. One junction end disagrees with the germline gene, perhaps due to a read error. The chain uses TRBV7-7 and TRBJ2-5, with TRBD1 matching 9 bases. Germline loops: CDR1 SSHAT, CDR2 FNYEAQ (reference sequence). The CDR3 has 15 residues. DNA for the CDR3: TGTGCTAGCAGCTCAACAGGGGGCTATGGGGAGACCCAGTACTTC. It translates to CASSSTGGYGETQYF.

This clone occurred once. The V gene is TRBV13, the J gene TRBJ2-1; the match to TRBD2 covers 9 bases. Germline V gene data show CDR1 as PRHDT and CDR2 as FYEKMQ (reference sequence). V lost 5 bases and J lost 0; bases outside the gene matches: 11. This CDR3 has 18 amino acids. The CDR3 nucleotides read TGTGCCAGCAGCCTGATCTTTAGCGGGAGTTTCTCCTACAATGAGCAGTTCTTC. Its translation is CASSLIFSGSFSYNEQFF.

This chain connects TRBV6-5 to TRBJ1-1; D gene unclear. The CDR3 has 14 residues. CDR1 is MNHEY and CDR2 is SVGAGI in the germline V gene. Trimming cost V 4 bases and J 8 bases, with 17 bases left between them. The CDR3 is CASSWNVKGPEAFF. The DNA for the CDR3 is TGTGCCAGCAGTTGGAATGTGAAAGGCCCGGAAGCTTTCTTT.

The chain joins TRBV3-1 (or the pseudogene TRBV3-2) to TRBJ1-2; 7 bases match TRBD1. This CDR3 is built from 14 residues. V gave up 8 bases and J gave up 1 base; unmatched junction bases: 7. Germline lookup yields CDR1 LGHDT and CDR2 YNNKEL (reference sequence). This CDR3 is CASGNRGGNYGYTF. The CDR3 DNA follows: TGTGCCAGCGGGAACAGGGGAGGTAACTATGGCTACACCTTC.

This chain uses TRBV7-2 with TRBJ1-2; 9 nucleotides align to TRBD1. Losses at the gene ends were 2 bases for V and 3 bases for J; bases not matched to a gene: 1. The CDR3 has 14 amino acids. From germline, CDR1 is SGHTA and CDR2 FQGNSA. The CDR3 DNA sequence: TGTGCCAGCAGCTTAAGGACAGGGGACTATGGCTACACCTTC. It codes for CASSLRTGDYGYTF.

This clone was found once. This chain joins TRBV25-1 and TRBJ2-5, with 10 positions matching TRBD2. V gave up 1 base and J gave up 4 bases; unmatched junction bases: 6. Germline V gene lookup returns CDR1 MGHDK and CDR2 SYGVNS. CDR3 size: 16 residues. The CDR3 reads CASSELRLAGVETQYF. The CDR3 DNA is TGTGCCAGCAGTGAATTGAGGCTAGCGGGAGTAGAGACCCAGTACTTC.

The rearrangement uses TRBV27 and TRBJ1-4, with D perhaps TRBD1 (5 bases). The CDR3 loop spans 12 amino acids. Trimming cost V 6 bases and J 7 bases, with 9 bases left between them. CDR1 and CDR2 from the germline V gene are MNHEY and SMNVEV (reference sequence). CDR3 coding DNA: TGTGCCAGCAGAACTGGGGGTGAAAAACTGTTTTTT. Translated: CASRTGGEKLFF.

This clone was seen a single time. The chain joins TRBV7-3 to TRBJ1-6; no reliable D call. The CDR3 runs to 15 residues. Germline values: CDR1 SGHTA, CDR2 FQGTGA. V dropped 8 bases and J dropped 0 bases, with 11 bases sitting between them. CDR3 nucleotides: TGTGCCAGCCGATCCGACGGCTCCTATAATTCACCCCTCCACTTT. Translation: CASRSDGSYNSPLHF.